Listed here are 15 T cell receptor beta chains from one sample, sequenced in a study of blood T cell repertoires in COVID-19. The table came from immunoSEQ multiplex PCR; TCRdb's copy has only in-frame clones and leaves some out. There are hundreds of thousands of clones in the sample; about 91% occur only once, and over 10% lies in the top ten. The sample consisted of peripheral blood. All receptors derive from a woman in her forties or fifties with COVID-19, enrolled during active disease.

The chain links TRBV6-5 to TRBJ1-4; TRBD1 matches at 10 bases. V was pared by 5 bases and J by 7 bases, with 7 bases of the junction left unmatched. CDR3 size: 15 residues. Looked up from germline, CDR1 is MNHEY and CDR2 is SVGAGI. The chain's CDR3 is CASSPPGQGFEKLFF. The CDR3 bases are TGTGCCAGCAGTCCCCCGGGACAGGGGTTTGAAAAACTGTTTTTT.

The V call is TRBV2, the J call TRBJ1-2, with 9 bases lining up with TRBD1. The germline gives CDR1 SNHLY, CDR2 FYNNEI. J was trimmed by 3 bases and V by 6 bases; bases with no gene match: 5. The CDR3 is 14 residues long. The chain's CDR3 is CASSVTGGDYGYTF. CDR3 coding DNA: TGTGCCAGCAGCGTGACAGGGGGGGACTATGGCTACACCTTC.

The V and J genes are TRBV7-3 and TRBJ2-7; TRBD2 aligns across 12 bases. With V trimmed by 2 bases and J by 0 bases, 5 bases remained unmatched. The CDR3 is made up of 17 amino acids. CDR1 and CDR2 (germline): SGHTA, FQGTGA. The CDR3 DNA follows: TGTGCCAGCAGCTTACCCCTGACTAGCGGGGGCTCCTACGAGCAGTACTTC. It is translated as CASSLPLTSGGSYEQYF.

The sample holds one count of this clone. CDR3 amino acids: CASSQLGMNTEAFF. CDR3 bases: TGTGCCAGCAGCCAATTGGGCATGAACACTGAAGCTTTCTTT. The V gene is TRBV3-1 (or the pseudogene TRBV3-2), the J gene TRBJ1-1; D gene uncertain. Trimming stripped 2 bases from V and 0 bases from J, with 7 bases between. The V gene's germline CDR1 is LGHDT and CDR2 YNNKEL (reference sequence). This CDR3 region has 14 residues.

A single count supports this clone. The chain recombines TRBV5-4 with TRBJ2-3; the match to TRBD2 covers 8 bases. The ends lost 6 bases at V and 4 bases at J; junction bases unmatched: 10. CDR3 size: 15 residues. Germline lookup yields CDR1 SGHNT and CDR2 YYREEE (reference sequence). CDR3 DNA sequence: TGTGCCAGCAACGTACGGGGGGGTATGTCAGATACGCAGTATTTT. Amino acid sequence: CASNVRGGMSDTQYF. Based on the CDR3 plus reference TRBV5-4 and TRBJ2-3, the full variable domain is ETGVTQSPTHLIKTRGQQVTLRCSSQSGHNTVSWYQQALGQGPQFIFQYYREEENGRGNFPPRFSGLQFPNYSSELNVNALELDDSALYLCASNVRGGMSDTQYFGPGTRLTVL.

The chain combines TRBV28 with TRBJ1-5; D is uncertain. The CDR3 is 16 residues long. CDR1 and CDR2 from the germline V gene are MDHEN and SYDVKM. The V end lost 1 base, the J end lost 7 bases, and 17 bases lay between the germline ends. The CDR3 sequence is CASSLSTLRPEQPQHF. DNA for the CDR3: TGTGCCAGCAGTTTATCCACACTCCGACCGGAGCAGCCCCAGCATTTT.

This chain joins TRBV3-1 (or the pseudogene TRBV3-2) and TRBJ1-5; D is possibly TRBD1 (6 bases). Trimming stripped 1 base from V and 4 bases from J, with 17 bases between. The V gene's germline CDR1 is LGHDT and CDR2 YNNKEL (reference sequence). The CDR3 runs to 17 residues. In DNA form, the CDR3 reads TGTGCCAGCAGCCAAGGCGGGCGGGGGGCGAGAAATCAGCCCCAGCATTTT. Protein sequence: CASSQGGRGARNQPQHF.

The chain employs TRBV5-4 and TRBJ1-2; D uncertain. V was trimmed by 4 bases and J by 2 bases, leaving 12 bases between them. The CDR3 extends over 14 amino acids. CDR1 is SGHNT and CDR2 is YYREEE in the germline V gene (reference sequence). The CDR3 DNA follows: TGTGCCAGCAGCCAAAAGACGGGAAACTATGGCTACACCTTC. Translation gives CASSQKTGNYGYTF.

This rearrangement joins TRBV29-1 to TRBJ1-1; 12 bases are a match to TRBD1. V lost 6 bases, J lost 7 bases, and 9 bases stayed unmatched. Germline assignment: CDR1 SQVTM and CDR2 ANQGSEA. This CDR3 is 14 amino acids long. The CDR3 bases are TGCAGCGTCGGGACAGGGGGCGGTTACGGTGAAGCTTTCTTT. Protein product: CSVGTGGGYGEAFF.

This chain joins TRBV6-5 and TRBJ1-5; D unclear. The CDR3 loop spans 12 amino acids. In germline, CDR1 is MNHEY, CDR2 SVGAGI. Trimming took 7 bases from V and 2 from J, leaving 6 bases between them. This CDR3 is CASTRGNQPQHF. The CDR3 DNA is TGTGCCAGCACCCGGGGCAATCAGCCCCAGCATTTT.

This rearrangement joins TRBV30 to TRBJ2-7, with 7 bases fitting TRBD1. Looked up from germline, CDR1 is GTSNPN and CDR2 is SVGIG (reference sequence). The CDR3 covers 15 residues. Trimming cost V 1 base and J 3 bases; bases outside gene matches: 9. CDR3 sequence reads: CAWSATGVLRYEQYF. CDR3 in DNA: TGTGCCTGGAGTGCTACAGGGGTCCTCCGCTACGAGCAGTACTTC.

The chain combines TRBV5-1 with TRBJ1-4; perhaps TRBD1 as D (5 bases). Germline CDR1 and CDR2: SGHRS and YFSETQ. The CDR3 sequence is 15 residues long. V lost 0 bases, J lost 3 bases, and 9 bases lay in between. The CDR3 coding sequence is TGCGCCAGCAGCTTGGCAGGGCCACCTAATGAAAAACTGTTTTTT. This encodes CASSLAGPPNEKLFF.

The CDR3 here is CASSLGQGTEAFF. In nucleotides, the CDR3 is TGTGCCAGCAGCCTGGGACAGGGCACTGAAGCTTTCTTT. The chain uses TRBV14 and TRBJ1-1; 9 bases are a match to TRBD1. Per the germline V gene, CDR1 is SGHDN and CDR2 is FVKESK. CDR3 length equals 13 residues. V shed 4 bases and J 4 bases; nucleotides not matched to a gene: 1.

The CDR3 bases are TGTGCCAGCAGTTATGCCAGGGGGTCTGGGGCCAACGTCCTGACTTTC. Its translation: CASSYARGSGANVLTF. The chain links TRBV6-5 to TRBJ2-6; 7 bases map to TRBD1. The J segment lost 1 base and the V segment lost 3 bases, leaving 3 bases of the junction unmatched. CDR1 and CDR2 (germline): MNHEY, SVGAGI. The CDR3 spans 16 residues.

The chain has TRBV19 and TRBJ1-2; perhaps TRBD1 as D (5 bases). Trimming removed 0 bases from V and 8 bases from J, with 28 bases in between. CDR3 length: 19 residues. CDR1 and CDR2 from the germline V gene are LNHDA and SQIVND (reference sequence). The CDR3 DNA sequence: TGTGCCAGTAGTATAGATCTATTTGCCCCGGCGTTGGGGCAGAAGGGCTACACCTTC. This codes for CASSIDLFAPALGQKGYTF.